Below are 4 T cell receptor beta chains sequenced from a single sample in a study of identical twins. One entry per CDR3 protein, called by TCRdb with MiXCR from the 5' RACE reads. The repertoire includes approximately 620,000 distinct CDR3 sequences, around 8.3% of them detected once, and around 0.98% sits in the top ten. These data are also associated with another study on yellow fever vaccine responses in identical twins.

Source material: PBMCs. The receptor source for this set is a woman younger than 35 in good health.

This clonotype was picked up a small number of times. The rearrangement uses TRBV11-2 and TRBJ1-1; D is undetermined. Germline V lookup: CDR1 SGHAT, CDR2 FQNNGV. The CDR3 loop spans 13 amino acids. Trimming pared 5 bases from V and 6 bases from J, leaving 13 bases between. The DNA for the CDR3 is TGTGCCAGCAGCGTATCAAGGAGCGCTGAAGCTTTCTTT. Its translation is CASSVSRSAEAFF.

The table lists this clonotype with a few counts. This chain uses TRBV5-8 with TRBJ1-5; a weak D match, TRBD1 (5 bases). Looked up from germline, CDR1 is SGHTS and CDR2 is YDEGEE. The ends were cut back, 5 bases at V and 4 bases at J, with 10 bases in the middle. The CDR3 totals 13 residues. This CDR3 reads CASRRQRNQPQHF. The CDR3 DNA reads TGTGCCAGCAGAAGACAGAGAAATCAGCCCCAGCATTTT.

This clonotype was counted between two and nine times. The chain carries TRBV6-5 and TRBJ1-2, with D unclear. V was cut by 2 bases and J by 6 bases, with 13 bases left in between. The CDR3 consists of 14 residues. The germline V gene encodes CDR1 MNHEY and CDR2 SVGAGI. In DNA form, the CDR3 reads TGTGCCAGCAGTTACGAGTTTCCAGGTGATGGCTACACCTTC. Encoded protein: CASSYEFPGDGYTF.

This clonotype was detected ten times or more. J is TRBJ2-3 and V is TRBV11-2; the match to TRBD1 covers 9 bases. The germline gives CDR1 SGHAT, CDR2 FQNNGV. The CDR3 covers 15 residues. The junction had 2 bases not matched to a gene; V was cut back by 1 base and J by 3 bases. The CDR3 loop reads CASSLGTGATDTQYF. In nucleotides, the CDR3 is TGTGCCAGCAGCTTAGGGACAGGGGCAACAGATACGCAGTATTTT.